The present TCR beta chain was sequenced within a study of cytomegalovirus exposure and HLA in healthy donors. Study-level results: The study labeled more than 150 TCR beta chains cytomegalovirus-associated. It emerged from a later analysis that several of the most significant clusters appeared to be linked to common viral pathogens. Earlier analysis looked at TCR beta V segments, and most were productive about 87% or about 30% of the time.

The junction had 7 bases not matched to a gene; V was cut back by 4 bases and J by 8 bases. CDR1 is SGHRS, CDR2 YFSETQ, per germline. The CDR3 sequence is 14 residues long. Regarding this clone: Antigen specificity is unknown.

This PCR relied on a set of 60 Vbeta primers and 13 Jbeta primers. TCRdb's copy holds only in-frame clones and misses some; the assay was immunoSEQ multiplex PCR. Altogether 90,000 to 120,000 clones are present, roughly four fifths being singletons, with the ten largest covering approximately 14%. The chain combines TRBV5-1 with TRBJ1-2, with 11 bases aligning to TRBD1. The sample consisted of PBMCs. This TCR came from a male donor in good health and CMV-seropositive. The CDR3 nucleotides are TGCGCCAGCAGCCGCGGGACAGGGGGTGGAGGCTACACCTTC. It translates to CASSRGTGGGGYTF.